The 23 T cell receptor beta chains below all came from one sample that was sequenced in a study of T cell responses to AZD1222 COVID-19 vaccine. This table comes from immunoSEQ multiplex PCR, and its TCRdb copy is limited to in-frame clones, with some not included. The repertoire has 150,000 or so clones, more than 85% of them found once; the top ten carry 4.4%. This specimen was peripheral blood, taken on day 0 of AZD1222 vaccination. These receptors were collected from an adult in good health.

This rearrangement joins TRBV28 to TRBJ1-5; unclear D gene. Germline CDR1 MDHEN, CDR2 SYDVKM. The CDR3 loop spans 18 amino acids. V dropped 3 bases and J dropped 0 bases, with 18 bases sitting between them. The CDR3 sequence: CASSFSWTGQYSNQPQHF. In DNA form, the CDR3 reads TGTGCCAGCAGTTTTTCATGGACCGGCCAATATAGCAATCAGCCCCAGCATTTT.

V gene TRBV11-3 combines with J gene TRBJ2-1; D unresolved. The V end lost 1 base, the J end lost 5 bases, and 12 bases lay between the germline ends. In germline, CDR1 is SGHNT, CDR2 YENEEA. CDR3 length equals 15 residues. This CDR3 reads CASSLGTKANNEQFF. DNA for the CDR3: TGTGCCAGCAGCTTAGGGACCAAGGCCAACAATGAGCAGTTCTTC.

The rearrangement links TRBV5-6 to TRBJ2-5; 7 bases fit TRBD2. The germline gives CDR1 SGHDT, CDR2 YYEEEE. This CDR3 spans 13 amino acids. Unmatched junction bases numbered 7, after V lost 7 bases and J lost 4 bases. CDR3 amino acids: CASARGVSETQYF. The CDR3 coding sequence is TGTGCCAGCGCACGGGGGGTATCAGAGACCCAGTACTTC.

The V and J genes are TRBV7-3 and TRBJ2-1, with TRBD1 matching 7 bases. The CDR3 has 13 amino acids. Germline V lookup: CDR1 SGHTA, CDR2 FQGTGA. V lost 5 bases, J lost 7 bases, and 5 bases stayed unmatched. The CDR3 DNA is TGTGCCAGCAGCCCGCCAGGGGGAAATGAGCAGTTCTTC. This translates into CASSPPGGNEQFF.

V is TRBV24-1 and J is TRBJ2-3; TRBD1 is a possible D gene (7 bases). Germline values: CDR1 KGHDR, CDR2 SFDVKD. V lost 6 bases and J lost 1, with 13 bases in between. This CDR3 contains 15 residues. Written as DNA, the CDR3 is TGTGCCACCAGTAACAGGGGAGGAGGCACAGATACGCAGTATTTT. As protein: CATSNRGGGTDTQYF.

The chain uses TRBV5-4 and TRBJ2-3; D is perhaps TRBD2 (5 bases). The CDR3 has 15 amino acids. Germline V CDR1 and CDR2: SGHNT, YYREEE (reference sequence). The V and J ends lost 1 base and 1 base respectively, with 10 bases between them. CDR3 sequence (DNA): TGTGCCAGCAGCTTGATCCGGGGAGGCACAGATACGCAGTATTTT. Its translation: CASSLIRGGTDTQYF.

The chain is built from TRBV5-8 and TRBJ2-5; 7 nucleotides match TRBD2. In germline, CDR1 is SGHTS, CDR2 YDEGEE. This CDR3 is built from 15 residues. The V gene end was trimmed by 0 bases and the J gene end by 3 bases; junction bases not matched to a gene: 5. The CDR3 coding sequence is TGTGCCAGCAGCTTGGAAAGCGGGACGAAAGAGACCCAGTACTTC. Translation gives CASSLESGTKETQYF.

V gene TRBV3-1 (or the pseudogene TRBV3-2) combines with J gene TRBJ2-3; TRBD2 matches at 8 bases. Germline assignment: CDR1 LGHDT and CDR2 YNNKEL (reference sequence). V dropped 0 bases and J dropped 3; count of bases not matched to a gene: 2. There are 15 residues in the CDR3. CDR3: CASSQDASGTDTQYF. In DNA form, the CDR3 reads TGTGCCAGCAGCCAAGACGCTAGCGGGACAGATACGCAGTATTTT.

The CDR3 loop reads CASSQEGGTEAFF. CDR3 in DNA: TGCGCCAGCAGCCAAGAGGGTGGGACTGAAGCTTTCTTT. The chain has TRBV4-1 and TRBJ1-1; D is ambiguous. The V end lost 0 bases, the J end lost 5 bases, and 7 bases lay between the germline ends. Germline V gene sequence: CDR1 MGHRA, CDR2 YSYEKL. This CDR3 comprises 13 residues.

The chain has TRBV2 and TRBJ2-1; TRBD2 matches at 10 bases. This CDR3 is built from 15 residues. The germline V gene has CDR1 SNHLY and CDR2 FYNNEI. V shed 1 base, J shed 4 bases, and the junction held 1 base outside the gene matches. The CDR3 loop is CASSEGTSGYNEQFF. The CDR3 DNA follows: TGTGCCAGCAGTGAAGGGACTAGCGGATACAATGAGCAGTTCTTC.

The chain employs TRBV7-8 and TRBJ1-5; weak D call: TRBD1 (5 bases). V was shortened by 5 bases and J by 2 bases, with 13 bases between the two germline ends. Germline CDR1 reads SGHVS; CDR2 reads FQNEAQ. The CDR3 loop spans 15 amino acids. This CDR3 is CASSPFGGGNQPQHF. In nucleotides, the CDR3 is TGTGCCAGCAGCCCGTTCGGGGGGGGCAATCAGCCCCAGCATTTT.

The table lists this clone with a count of one. This rearrangement joins TRBV28 to TRBJ1-2; D possibly corresponds to TRBD1 (6 bases). The V gene lost 1 base and the J gene lost 3 bases, with 12 bases spanning the gap. The CDR3 is 15 residues long. The V gene's germline CDR1 is MDHEN and CDR2 SYDVKM. The CDR3 spells CASSLLDRVDYGYTF. The CDR3 region has the DNA TGTGCCAGCAGTTTATTGGACAGAGTGGACTATGGCTACACCTTC.

The chain combines TRBV27 with TRBJ2-7; TRBD1 or TRBD2 may be the D gene (6 bases each). The ends were cut back, 10 bases at V and 5 bases at J, with 12 bases in the middle. CDR3 length equals 11 residues. The V gene's germline CDR1 is MNHEY and CDR2 SMNVEV (reference sequence). CDR3 sequence: CAKEGGHEQYF. As DNA, the CDR3 is TGTGCCAAGGAAGGGGGGCACGAGCAGTACTTC.

This clone was observed once. V and J are TRBV25-1 and TRBJ1-2; D is unresolved. V was cut by 3 bases and J by 8 bases, with 10 bases left in between. Per the germline V gene, CDR1 is MGHDK and CDR2 is SYGVNS. The CDR3 length is 12 residues. This CDR3 reads CASSEAGGGYTF. The CDR3 DNA is TGTGCCAGCAGTGAGGCAGGCGGGGGCTACACCTTC.

The chain employs TRBV21-1 and TRBJ2-1; TRBD2, the table's D call, was not compared with the DNA. TRBV21-1 represents a pseudogene. The CDR3 contains 17 residues. The CDR3 coding sequence is TGTGCCAGCATTTCGCTAGCGGGAGTGGTATGGTTGCATGAGCAGTTCTTC. Protein: CASISLAGVVWLHEQFF.

The chain joins TRBV25-1 to TRBJ1-2; tentatively, D is TRBD1 (5 bases). The CDR3 has 16 amino acids. Germline-derived CDR1 and CDR2 are MGHDK and SYGVNS. V lost 2 bases and J 3 bases, leaving 16 bases between the germline ends. The CDR3 sequence: CASSEQEWGHYYGYTF. The DNA for the CDR3 is TGTGCCAGCAGTGAACAGGAATGGGGCCACTACTATGGCTACACCTTC.

The rearrangement uses TRBV3-1 (or the pseudogene TRBV3-2) and TRBJ1-1, with 8 bases that match TRBD1. In germline, CDR1 is LGHDT, CDR2 YNNKEL (reference sequence). The CDR3 extends over 15 amino acids. V gave up 5 bases and J gave up 5 bases; unmatched junction bases: 10. For the CDR3, the DNA is TGTGCCAGCAGCTCAGGGGGCGTGAGGGGAACTGAAGCTTTCTTT. Protein sequence: CASSSGGVRGTEAFF.

The rearrangement joins TRBV5-4 to TRBJ1-2, with D uncertain. Trimming removed 0 bases at V and 6 bases at J, with 18 bases between. Germline V lookup: CDR1 SGHNT, CDR2 YYREEE (reference sequence). The CDR3 extends over 16 amino acids. The CDR3 reads CASSLDSTVPGDGYTF. In nucleotides, the CDR3 is TGTGCCAGCAGCTTGGATAGTACCGTCCCCGGGGATGGCTACACCTTC. Together with reference TRBV5-4 and TRBJ1-2, the CDR3 gives the full variable domain: ETGVTQSPTHLIKTRGQQVTLRCSSQSGHNTVSWYQQALGQGPQFIFQYYREEENGRGNFPPRFSGLQFPNYSSELNVNALELDDSALYLCASSLDSTVPGDGYTFGSGTRLTVV.

The genes are TRBV5-4 and TRBJ1-1; the match to TRBD1 covers 8 bases. The ends lost 5 bases at V and 6 bases at J; junction bases unmatched: 12. This CDR3 spans 15 amino acids. CDR1 is SGHNT, CDR2 YYREEE, per germline (reference sequence). This CDR3 is CASRDQTGGGAEAFF. Here the CDR3 DNA reads TGTGCCAGCAGAGATCAAACAGGGGGAGGGGCTGAAGCTTTCTTT.

The rearrangement links TRBV6-5 to TRBJ1-5; TRBD1 matches at 9 bases. Germline CDR1 and CDR2: MNHEY and SVGAGI. Unmatched junction bases numbered 11, after V lost 10 bases and J lost 16 bases. CDR3 length: 11 residues. Here the CDR3 DNA reads TGTGCCACCTTAGGGACAGGGCAAGAACATTTT. Protein product: CATLGTGQEHF.

This rearrangement joins TRBV19 to TRBJ2-3, with D perhaps given as TRBD1 or TRBD2 (5 bases each). The CDR3 is made up of 15 amino acids. Germline V gene sequence: CDR1 LNHDA, CDR2 SQIVND (reference sequence). V was clipped by 6 bases and J by 2 bases, with 15 bases between them. CDR3 DNA sequence: TGTGCCAGTAGCGGGCGGCTGGGGGACACAGATACGCAGTATTTT. Protein sequence: CASSGRLGDTDTQYF.

The CDR3 is CASSQDGRGEHNEQFF. For the CDR3, the DNA is TGTGCCAGCAGCCAAGATGGCAGGGGGGAACACAATGAGCAGTTCTTC. The chain links TRBV4-2 to TRBJ2-1, with D tentatively TRBD1 (7 bases). The CDR3 spans 16 residues. Trimming cost V 0 bases and J 5 bases, with 14 bases left between them. Germline CDR1 and CDR2: LGHNA and YNFKEQ.

Only one count was recorded for this clone. The rearrangement joins TRBV19 to TRBJ2-7; the D gene could be TRBD1 or TRBD2 (6 bases each). This CDR3 contains 15 residues. Trimming stripped 4 bases from V and 4 bases from J, with 17 bases between. Germline loops: CDR1 LNHDA, CDR2 SQIVND (reference sequence). The CDR3 spells CASSKGGSWGYEQYF. The DNA for the CDR3 is TGTGCCAGTAGTAAAGGGGGGTCCTGGGGGTACGAGCAGTACTTC.